This T cell receptor (beta chain) was found in a study of neurological immune-mediated disorders. Study findings and constraints: HTLV-1-associated myelopathy displayed the greatest TCR clonal expansion, and multiple sclerosis exhibited the smallest, lower than that of healthy controls.

Each sorted-subset library came from fewer than 1.3 million CD4+ or CD8+ T cells. The germline V gene encodes CDR1 SGHRS and CDR2 YFSETQ. Trimming removed 1 base from V and 2 bases from J, with 9 bases in between. The CDR3 is 14 amino acids. Points on this clonotype: The antigen is not known.

The cDNA was generated through 5'RACE incorporating 10-nucleotide random UMIs. From 15-18 subjects, every sequencing run obtained over 170 million TCR-beta sequences. One entry per CDR3 protein, called by TCRdb with MiXCR from the 5' RACE reads. The sample yields roughly 31,000 distinct CDR3 sequences, 20% to 25% seen once. This chain joins TRBV5-1 and TRBJ2-5; maybe TRBD2 (6 bases). This TCR came from a man in his forties or fifties with HTLV-1-associated myelopathy (HAM/TSP). The specimen was CD4+ T cells from blood. The CDR3 nucleotides read TGCGCCAGCAGCTTGTGGGGAGGACAAGAGACCCAGTACTTC. This encodes CASSLWGGQETQYF.